This T cell receptor (beta chain) was identified in a study of cytomegalovirus exposure and HLA in healthy donors. Study context: Roughly four fifths of several hundred genotyped donors fell in the Caucasian-associated ancestry cluster.

With respect to this clone: The antigen is undetermined.

PCR was performed using 60 Vbeta and 13 Jbeta primers. Some clones are missing from TCRdb's copy, which holds only in-frame ones; the method was immunoSEQ multiplex PCR. There are 210,000 or so clones in the sample; under 90% occur only once, and 1% to 1.5% lies in the top ten. Study conclusions and caveats: An analysis done earlier found most TCR beta V segments productive about 87% or about 30% of the time. In vitro checks showed that three CMV-associated chains really do target CMV antigens.

The CDR3 extends over 15 amino acids. Looked up from germline, CDR1 is MNHEY and CDR2 is SVGAGI. Sequencing was performed on PBMCs. This sequence was found in a human donor in good health. The rearrangement joins TRBV6-5 to TRBJ2-5, with 9 bases that match TRBD1. The DNA end is more similar to TRBJ2-7, so the J call may be wrong. As DNA, the CDR3 is TGTGCCAGCAGTGCTTCCGGGACAGGGATCTACGAGCAGTACTTC. Residues: CASSASGTGIYEQYF.